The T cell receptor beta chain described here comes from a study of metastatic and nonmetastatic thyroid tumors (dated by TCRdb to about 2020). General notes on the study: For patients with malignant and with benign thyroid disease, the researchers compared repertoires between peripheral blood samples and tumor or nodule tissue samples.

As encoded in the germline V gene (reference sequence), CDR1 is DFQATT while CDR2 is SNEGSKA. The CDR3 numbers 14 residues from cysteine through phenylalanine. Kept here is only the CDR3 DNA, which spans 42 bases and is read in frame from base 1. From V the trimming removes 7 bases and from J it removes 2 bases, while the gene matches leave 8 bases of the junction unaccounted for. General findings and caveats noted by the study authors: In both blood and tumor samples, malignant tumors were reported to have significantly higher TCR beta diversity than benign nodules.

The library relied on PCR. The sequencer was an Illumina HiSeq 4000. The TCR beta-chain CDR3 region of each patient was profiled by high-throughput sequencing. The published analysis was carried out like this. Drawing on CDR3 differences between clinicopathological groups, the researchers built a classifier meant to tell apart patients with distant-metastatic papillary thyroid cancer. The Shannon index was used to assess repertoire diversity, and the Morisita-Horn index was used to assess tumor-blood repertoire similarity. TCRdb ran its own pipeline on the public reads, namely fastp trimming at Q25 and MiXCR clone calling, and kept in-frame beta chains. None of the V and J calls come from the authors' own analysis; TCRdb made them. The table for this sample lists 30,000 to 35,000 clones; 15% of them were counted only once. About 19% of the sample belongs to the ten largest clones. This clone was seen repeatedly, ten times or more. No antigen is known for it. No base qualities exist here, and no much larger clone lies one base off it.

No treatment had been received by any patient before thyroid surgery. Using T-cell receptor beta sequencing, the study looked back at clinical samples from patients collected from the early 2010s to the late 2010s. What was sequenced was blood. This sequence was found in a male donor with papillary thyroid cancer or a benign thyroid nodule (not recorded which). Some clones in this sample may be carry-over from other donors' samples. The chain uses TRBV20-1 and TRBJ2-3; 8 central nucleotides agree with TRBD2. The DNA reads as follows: TGCAGTGAGCTAGCGGGCACCTCCACAGATACGCAGTATTTT. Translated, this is CSELAGTSTDTQYF.